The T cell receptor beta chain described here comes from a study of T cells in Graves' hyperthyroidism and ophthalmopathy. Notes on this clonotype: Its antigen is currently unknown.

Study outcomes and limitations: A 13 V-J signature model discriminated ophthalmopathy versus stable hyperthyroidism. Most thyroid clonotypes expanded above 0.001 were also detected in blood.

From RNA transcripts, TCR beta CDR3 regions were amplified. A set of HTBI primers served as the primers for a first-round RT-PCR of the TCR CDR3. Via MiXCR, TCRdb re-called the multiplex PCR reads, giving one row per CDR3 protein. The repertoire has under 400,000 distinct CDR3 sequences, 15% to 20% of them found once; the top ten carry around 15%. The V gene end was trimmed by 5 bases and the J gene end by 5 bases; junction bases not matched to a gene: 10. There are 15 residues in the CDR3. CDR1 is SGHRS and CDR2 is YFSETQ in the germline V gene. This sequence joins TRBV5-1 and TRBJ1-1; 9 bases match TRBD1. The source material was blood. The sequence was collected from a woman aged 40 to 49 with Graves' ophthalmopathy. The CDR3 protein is CASRPMTGGQTEAFF. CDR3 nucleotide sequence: TGCGCCAGCAGGCCTATGACAGGGGGACAAACTGAAGCTTTCTTT.